Shown below are 3 T cell receptor beta chains from a single sample sequenced in a study of blood T cell repertoires in COVID-19. The data were produced by immunoSEQ multiplex PCR, yet TCRdb's version contains in-frame clones alone and is incomplete. The sample has some 170,000 clones; roughly 80% are singletons. Sequencing was carried out using peripheral blood. Every receptor here comes from a woman older than 75 with acute or convalescent COVID-19.

This clone was recorded only once. The chain recombines TRBV11-2 with TRBJ1-2, with TRBD1 matching 9 bases. This CDR3 comprises 14 residues. The J segment lost 6 bases and the V segment lost 6 bases, leaving 8 bases of the junction unmatched. Germline CDR1 reads SGHAT; CDR2 reads FQNNGV. This CDR3 reads CASRPTGGRDGYTF. Written as DNA, the CDR3 is TGTGCCAGCAGACCGACAGGGGGACGGGATGGCTACACCTTC.

The rearrangement uses TRBV29-1 and TRBJ2-7, with 12 positions matching TRBD2. This CDR3 has 18 amino acids. Germline-derived CDR1 and CDR2 are SQVTM and ANQGSEA. V shed 6 bases and J 2 bases; nucleotides not matched to a gene: 17. The CDR3 sequence is CSVTSGRSAKSFTYEQYF. CDR3 nucleotide sequence: TGCAGCGTAACTAGCGGGAGGTCCGCTAAATCGTTCACCTACGAGCAGTACTTC.

This clone has just a few counts. The chain joins TRBV7-9 to TRBJ2-7, with D unresolved. V lost 2 bases to trimming and J lost 7 bases, with 24 bases between them. CDR1 and CDR2 (germline): SEHNR, FQNEAQ (reference sequence). The CDR3 is 17 residues long. The CDR3 DNA follows: TGTGCCAGCAGCTTACAAACTTTGGGCCCGACACGCGCTGAGCAGTACTTC. The encoded protein is CASSLQTLGPTRAEQYF.